The 28 T cell receptor beta chains listed next were all sequenced from one sample in a study of cytotoxic CD8 clonotypes in ibrutinib-treated CLL. Generated by immunoSEQ multiplex PCR, the TCRdb table keeps only in-frame clones and is missing some. The repertoire has some 120,000 clones, more than 55% of them found once; the top ten carry roughly 35%. The material sequenced was PBMCs, taken after 24 months of ibrutinib treatment. The receptors shown here come from a human donor with chronic lymphocytic leukemia.

This clone came up many times. The gene calls are TRBV30 and TRBJ2-7, with D possibly being TRBD1 (6 bases). The CDR3 covers 14 residues. Trimming removed 4 bases from V and 8 bases from J, with 21 bases in between. The germline V gene encodes CDR1 GTSNPN and CDR2 SVGIG (reference sequence). CDR3 region: CAWKVGRGILKQYF. Here the CDR3 DNA reads TGTGCCTGGAAGGTGGGCAGGGGAATATTGAAGCAGTACTTC.

This clone was seen only a few times. The chain uses TRBV29-1 and TRBJ1-1; tentative D call: TRBD1 (6 bases). Trimming removed 7 bases from V and 0 bases from J, with 12 bases in between. The CDR3 runs to 13 residues. From germline, CDR1 is SQVTM and CDR2 ANQGSEA. CDR3 protein: CSASTGLNTEAFF. CDR3 in DNA: TGCAGCGCCTCAACAGGGTTGAACACTGAAGCTTTCTTT.

This clone was recorded a few times. This chain connects TRBV29-1 to TRBJ2-2, with TRBD1 matching 10 bases. Germline lookup yields CDR1 SQVTM and CDR2 ANQGSEA. This CDR3 contains 13 residues. Trimming at V came to 5 bases and at J to 7 bases, leaving 4 bases not matched to a gene. The chain's CDR3 is CSVMTGGHGELFF. The DNA for the CDR3 is TGCAGCGTTATGACAGGGGGCCACGGGGAGCTGTTTTTT.

The chain uses TRBV6-5 and TRBJ2-3, with TRBD2 identical over 13 bases. This CDR3 is built from 16 residues. CDR1 is MNHEY, CDR2 SVGAGI, per germline. Trimming took 2 bases from V and 2 from J; bases not matched to a gene: 1. CDR3 residues: CASSYGLAGVTDTQYF. CDR3 nucleotides: TGTGCCAGCAGTTACGGACTAGCGGGAGTCACAGATACGCAGTATTTT.

The rearrangement joins TRBV25-1 to TRBJ1-6; 7 nucleotides match TRBD1. CDR3 size: 16 residues. CDR1 MGHDK and CDR2 SYGVNS come from the germline V gene. Unmatched junction bases numbered 6, after V lost 7 bases and J lost 0 bases. In DNA form, the CDR3 reads TGTGCCAGCACGGGACAGACAAGCTCCTATAATTCACCCCTCCACTTT. It codes for CASTGQTSSYNSPLHF.

This chain uses TRBV7-8 with TRBJ1-6; D remains ambiguous. Per germline, CDR1 SGHVS and CDR2 FQNEAQ. The CDR3 has 16 residues. Trimming removed 3 bases at V and 8 bases at J, with 17 bases between. The CDR3 DNA reads as TGTGCCAGCAGCTTGCGAACCGCAAGTTCCTATTCACCCCTCCACTTT. Amino acids: CASSLRTASSYSPLHF. The full variable domain, rest sourced from reference TRBV7-8 and TRBJ1-6, is GAGVSQSPRYKVAKRGQDVALRCDPISGHVSLFWYQQALGQGPEFLTYFQNEAQLDKSGLPSDRFFAERPEGSVSTLKIQRTQQEDSAVYLCASSLRTASSYSPLHFGNGTRLTVT.

The V gene is TRBV5-1, the J gene TRBJ2-5; TRBD1 matches 7 bases. Germline V CDR1 and CDR2: SGHRS, YFSETQ. The CDR3 is 15 residues long. J was trimmed by 5 bases and V by 0 bases; bases with no gene match: 7. In DNA form, the CDR3 reads TGCGCCAGCAGCTTGGCCCACGGGACAGAGGAGACCCAGTACTTC. It encodes CASSLAHGTEETQYF.

The chain links TRBV28 to TRBJ1-4, with D tentatively TRBD1 (5 bases). V lost 6 bases, J lost 15 bases, and 17 bases lay in between. CDR3 length: 12 residues. From germline, CDR1 is MDHEN and CDR2 SYDVKM. The CDR3: CASSNNPGPLFF. The CDR3 coding sequence is TGTGCCAGCAGCAACAATCCGGGACCGTTGTTTTTT.

This clone has just a few counts. The V and J genes are TRBV5-3 and TRBJ1-2; 11 nucleotides match TRBD1. TRBV5-3 is flagged as an ORF with uncertain function. V shed 2 bases, J shed 8 bases, and the junction held 8 bases outside the gene matches. This CDR3 is built from 15 residues. CDR3 residues: CARSFPGQGAWGYTF. The CDR3 DNA sequence: TGTGCCAGAAGCTTCCCAGGACAGGGGGCGTGGGGCTACACCTTC.

Only a few counts were recorded for this clone. The rearrangement joins TRBV6-5 to TRBJ2-7; D is possibly TRBD2 (7 bases). The V end lost 5 bases, the J end lost 5 bases, and 19 bases lay between the germline ends. The CDR3 has 15 amino acids. Germline V gene sequence: CDR1 MNHEY, CDR2 SVGAGI. CDR3 region: CASSRQVPGRNEQYF. Here the CDR3 DNA reads TGTGCCAGCAGTCGACAGGTCCCCGGGAGGAACGAGCAGTACTTC.

This chain uses TRBV6-5 with TRBJ2-1; TRBD1 matches 7 bases. CDR1 and CDR2 from the germline V gene are MNHEY and SVGAGI. V gave up 4 bases and J gave up 5 bases; unmatched junction bases: 8. The CDR3 is made up of 15 amino acids. The CDR3 here is CASSSVKTGDNEQFF. CDR3 in DNA: TGTGCCAGCAGTTCCGTGAAAACAGGGGACAATGAGCAGTTCTTC.

The J gene is TRBJ2-3, the V gene TRBV7-3; the match to TRBD2 covers 7 bases. Germline V gene sequence: CDR1 SGHTA, CDR2 FQGTGA. V was pared by 2 bases and J by 0 bases, with 5 bases of the junction left unmatched. The CDR3 consists of 16 residues. CDR3 in amino acids: CASSLGSGPSTDTQYF. CDR3 DNA: TGTGCCAGCAGCTTAGGTAGCGGGCCTAGCACAGATACGCAGTATTTT.

This clone was counted a few times. V usage is TRBV6-5 and J usage is TRBJ1-5; the D is unclear. CDR3 length: 11 residues. The V gene lost 11 bases and the J gene lost 7 bases, with 12 bases spanning the gap. The germline V gene encodes CDR1 MNHEY and CDR2 SVGAGI. Here the CDR3 reads CAARVEQPQHF. CDR3 DNA sequence: TGTGCCGCACGAGTGGAACAGCCCCAGCATTTT.

The chain has TRBV9 and TRBJ2-1, with D maybe TRBD1 (6 bases). The CDR3 is 13 residues long. Trimming cost V 8 bases and J 5 bases, with 14 bases left between them. In germline, CDR1 is SGDLS, CDR2 YYNGEE. The CDR3 is CASSAGANNEQFF. CDR3 DNA sequence: TGTGCCAGTTCAGCAGGGGCCAACAATGAGCAGTTCTTC.

The gene calls are TRBV7-9 and TRBJ2-1; TRBD1 aligns across 8 bases. The CDR3 runs 15 residues. The V segment lost 5 bases and the J segment 9 bases; nucleotides outside the gene matches: 12. Looked up from germline, CDR1 is SEHNR and CDR2 is FQNEAQ (reference sequence). The CDR3, as DNA: TGTGCCAGCAGCCCGGACAGGGTTATGGTCGGTGAGCAGTTCTTC. Amino acid sequence: CASSPDRVMVGEQFF.

This clone was observed a few times. The chain couples TRBV6-6 to TRBJ1-6; no firm D call. There are 12 residues in the CDR3. Trimming stripped 4 bases from V and 14 bases from J, with 12 bases between. From germline, CDR1 is MNHNY and CDR2 SVGAGI (reference sequence). For the CDR3, the DNA is TGTGCCAGCAGTTGGGAGGTCGGCACCCTCCACTTT. As protein: CASSWEVGTLHF.

V is TRBV14 and J is TRBJ2-1; D gene unclear. The germline V gene encodes CDR1 SGHDN and CDR2 FVKESK. The CDR3 runs to 14 residues. Trimming removed 0 bases at V and 7 bases at J, with 10 bases between. The CDR3 sequence is CASSQDLVGNEQFF. Here the CDR3 DNA reads TGTGCCAGCAGCCAAGATCTAGTGGGGAATGAGCAGTTCTTC.

The chain links TRBV12-5 to TRBJ2-7, with 13 bases identical to TRBD2. The V segment lost 0 bases and the J segment 4 bases; nucleotides outside the gene matches: 9. From germline, CDR1 is LGHNT and CDR2 FRNRAP. The CDR3 covers 18 residues. CDR3 amino acids: CASGLVATSGGARYEQYF. The CDR3 DNA reads as TGTGCTAGTGGTTTGGTCGCTACTAGCGGGGGGGCCAGGTACGAGCAGTACTTC.

The V gene is TRBV5-1, the J gene TRBJ1-6; 7 bases fit TRBD1. The junction had 5 bases not matched to a gene; V was cut back by 3 bases and J by 2 bases. Germline V lookup: CDR1 SGHRS, CDR2 YFSETQ. CDR3 length equals 16 residues. The CDR3 coding sequence is TGCGCCAGCAGCTCAACAGGGGACACCTATAATTCACCCCTCCACTTT. This sequence encodes CASSSTGDTYNSPLHF.

The chain joins TRBV10-3 to TRBJ1-3, with TRBD1 as a possible D gene (6 bases). The CDR3 sequence is 16 residues long. Germline V gene lookup returns CDR1 ENHRY and CDR2 SYGVKD. Trimming took off 10 bases at V and 1 base at J, with 20 bases between the two ends. DNA of the CDR3: TGTGCCAGTCGAGAGGGGCAGGGGTTTTCTGGAAACACCATATATTTT. It specifies CASREGQGFSGNTIYF.

This chain connects TRBV19 to TRBJ2-1, with TRBD1 identical over 10 bases. CDR3 length equals 15 residues. V was pared by 2 bases and J by 4 bases, with 2 bases of the junction left unmatched. The germline V gene has CDR1 LNHDA and CDR2 SQIVND (reference sequence). The CDR3 sequence: CASSIQGQGYNEQFF. The CDR3 DNA reads as TGTGCCAGTAGTATACAGGGACAGGGGTACAATGAGCAGTTCTTC. Based on the CDR3 plus reference TRBV19 and TRBJ2-1, the full variable domain is DGGITQSPKYLFRKEGQNVTLSCEQNLNHDAMYWYRQDPGQGLRLIYYSQIVNDFQKGDIAEGYSVSREKKESFPLTVTSAQKNPTAFYLCASSIQGQGYNEQFFGPGTRLTVL.

The chain employs TRBV10-3 and TRBJ2-1; TRBD2 matches at 7 bases. The germline CDR1 and CDR2 sequences are ENHRY and SYGVKD. CDR3 length equals 16 residues. V trimming: 4 bases; J trimming: 4 bases; junction bases outside the gene matches: 10. CDR3 coding DNA: TGTGCCATCAGTGTGGCTAGCGGTAACCTTTACAATGAGCAGTTCTTC. Its translation: CAISVASGNLYNEQFF.

The gene calls are TRBV4-2 and TRBJ2-3, with D perhaps matching TRBD1 (6 bases). Germline-derived CDR1 and CDR2 are LGHNA and YNFKEQ. The CDR3 is made up of 14 amino acids. V was pared by 5 bases and J by 6 bases, with 15 bases between. In DNA form, the CDR3 reads TGTGCCAGCAGCTTGGGTACAGGGCTGGATACGCAGTATTTT. This translates into CASSLGTGLDTQYF.

This clone was detected a few times. J is TRBJ1-6 and V is TRBV11-1, with TRBD1 matching over 10 bases. Germline loops: CDR1 SGHAT, CDR2 FQDESV (reference sequence). This CDR3 comprises 15 residues. The ends lost 3 bases at V and 8 bases at J; junction bases unmatched: 4. CDR3 DNA sequence: TGTGCCAGCAGCTTGGGGGACAGGGGTGATTCACCCCTCCACTTT. Protein product: CASSLGDRGDSPLHF.

This chain uses TRBV30 with TRBJ2-7, with 9 nucleotides matching TRBD1. The CDR3 loop spans 15 amino acids. V gave up 0 bases and J gave up 4 bases; unmatched junction bases: 7. Per germline, CDR1 GTSNPN and CDR2 SVGIG (reference sequence). CDR3 loop: CAWSVGQGVNYEQYF. In nucleotides, the CDR3 is TGTGCCTGGAGTGTGGGACAGGGAGTAAATTACGAGCAGTACTTC.

This chain links TRBV2 with TRBJ2-7, with TRBD1 matching 9 bases. CDR3 length: 12 amino acids. The germline V gene encodes CDR1 SNHLY and CDR2 FYNNEI. V lost 6 bases, J lost 3 bases, and 0 bases stayed unmatched. In DNA form, the CDR3 reads TGTGCCAGCAGGGGACAGGGCTACGAGCAGTACTTC. It codes for CASRGQGYEQYF.

CDR3 nucleotides: TGTGCCTGGAATCCCCTCGAGGGCTCCTCCTACGAGCAGTACTTC. This translates into CAWNPLEGSSYEQYF. This chain links TRBV30 with TRBJ2-7; maybe TRBD2 (5 bases). Deletions cut 4 bases from V and 0 bases from J, with 16 bases between. The CDR3 extends over 15 amino acids. CDR1 is GTSNPN and CDR2 is SVGIG in the germline V gene (reference sequence).

V usage is TRBV7-3 and J usage is TRBJ2-2, with TRBD1 as a possible D gene (6 bases). V was clipped by 5 bases and J by 7 bases, with 14 bases between them. This CDR3 contains 14 residues. CDR1 and CDR2 from the germline V gene are SGHTA and FQGTGA. This chain's CDR3 is CASSPTGQLGELFF. CDR3 nucleotide sequence: TGTGCCAGCAGCCCGACCGGACAGCTCGGGGAGCTGTTTTTT.